This is a list of T cell receptor beta chains from one sample in a study of cytomegalovirus exposure and HLA in healthy donors. The method was immunoSEQ multiplex PCR; TCRdb's version includes in-frame clones alone and lacks a portion of them. The sample comprises about 170,000 clones, around 85% of which are singletons, and 1% rests with the top ten. The sequencing sample was made of PBMCs. These receptors originate from a boy aged 2 to 10 in good health and CMV-seronegative. Both conserved end residues are part of each CDR3. The D gene is left open where the match is weak. Clone size is shown for a subset of rows, as once, few, many or a class of expanded clone.

clone_size d_call j_call v_call cdr3_nt cdr3_aa
- TRBD1 TRBJ1-1 TRBV5-4 TGTGCCAGCAGCTTGGCCCGACAGGGTCCCACTGAAGCTTTCTTT CASSLARQGPTEAFF
- TRBD2 TRBJ2-1 TRBV2 TGTGCCAGCATGGGAGGGACGCGGCAGTTCTTC CASMGGTRQFF
- TRBD2 TRBJ2-2 TRBV29-1 TGCAGCGGCGGGAGGAGCGGGGAGCTGTTTTTT CSGGRSGELFF
few - TRBJ2-5 TRBV29-1 TGCAGCGTTGAAGATCAGGACATGGAGTTCCAAGAGACCCAGTACTTC CSVEDQDMEFQETQYF
- - TRBJ2-3 TRBV19 TGTGCCAGTAGTCCCCACAGGGGGGGAGATACGCAGTATTTT CASSPHRGGDTQYF
- TRBD2 TRBJ2-1 TRBV7-8 TGTGCCAGCAGCTTAGCGACCCTAGGACTAGCGCCAAATGAGCAGTTCTTC CASSLATLGLAPNEQFF
once - TRBJ1-4 TRBV2 TGTGCCAGCAGCCCAGACAGATTCGCAACTAATGAAAAACTGTTTTTT CASSPDRFATNEKLFF
- - TRBJ1-5 TRBV7-9 TGTGCCAGCAGCTTTCAGGGAAGCAATCAGCCCCAGCATTTT CASSFQGSNQPQHF
- - TRBJ2-1 TRBV15 TGTGCCACCAGCCCGGGGGTAAGCTCCTACAATGAGCAGTTCTTC CATSPGVSSYNEQFF
- - TRBJ2-1 TRBV2 TGTGCCAGCAGTGAAACGGCACAGGGCTACAATGAGCAGTTCTTC CASSETAQGYNEQFF
- TRBD1 TRBJ2-2 TRBV2 TGTGCCAGCAGTCGATCAGGGGGCACCGGGGAGCTGTTTTTT CASSRSGGTGELFF
- TRBD1 TRBJ1-5 TRBV2 TGTGCCAGCAGTGGGGACAGCCGAGGACAGCCCCAGCATTTT CASSGDSRGQPQHF
- - TRBJ1-5 TRBV19 TGTGCCAGTAGTTATGCAGGGGCCGGTCAGCCCCAGCATTTT CASSYAGAGQPQHF
- TRBD1 TRBJ1-3 TRBV28 TGTGCCAGCAGTCGCACGGACAGGCTTGTCTCTGGAAACACCATATATTTT CASSRTDRLVSGNTIYF
- TRBD1 TRBJ1-2 TRBV5-1 TGCGCCAGCAGCTCCCAGCCAGGGGACAGGAGGCATGGCTACACCTTC CASSSQPGDRRHGYTF
- - TRBJ1-5 TRBV11-2 TGTGCCAGCAGCCTCGGGAGCAATCAGCCCCAGCATTTT CASSLGSNQPQHF
- - TRBJ2-3 TRBV13 TGTGCCAGCAGCCCCGCGAGTGGAGGCCCAGATACGCAGTATTTT CASSPASGGPDTQYF
few TRBD2 TRBJ2-1 TRBV7-3 TGTGCCAGCAGCTTATCGGGGGGAGAGCAGTTCTTC CASSLSGGEQFF
- TRBD1 TRBJ1-2 TRBV15 TGTGCCACCACTCCAGGGGGGTTTAACTATGGCTACACCTTC CATTPGGFNYGYTF
few TRBD2 TRBJ2-7 TRBV19 TGTGCCAGTAATATAGCGGGAGGGCCCCACGAGCAGTACTTC CASNIAGGPHEQYF
- - TRBJ1-1 TRBV6-1 TGTGCCGGCTCCTCCTGGGCCCTGGGGAACACTGAAGCTTTCTTT CAGSSWALGNTEAFF
- - TRBJ1-4 TRBV5-6 TGTGCCAGCAGCTTGGGTCCTGCAACTAATGAAAAACTGTTTTTT CASSLGPATNEKLFF
- - TRBJ1-1 TRBV5-1 TGCGCCAGCAGCTTGCTAACAGCGAACACTGAAGCTTTCTTT CASSLLTANTEAFF
- - TRBJ2-7 TRBV6-6 TGTGCCAGCAGTCCACAGGGACAAAAGCGGAACTTC CASSPQGQKRNF
- - TRBJ2-1 TRBV27 TGTGCCAGCAGTTTAGGAGGTGTCTACAATGAGCAGTTCTTC CASSLGGVYNEQFF
- - TRBJ1-2 TRBV12-5 TGTGCTAGTGGTTTTGGGGCAGGATTGTATGGCTACACCTTC CASGFGAGLYGYTF
- TRBD1 TRBJ1-2 TRBV5-4 TGTGCCAGCAGCTTTATAACATCCACGACAGGGAGCTATGGCTACACCTTC CASSFITSTTGSYGYTF
- TRBD2 TRBJ2-5 TRBV6-1 TGTGCCAGCAGTGAAGTGGGAGGGGAGACCCAGTACTTC CASSEVGGETQYF
once TRBD1 TRBJ1-5 TRBV28 TGTGCCAGCAGTACGACAGGGCGTAGCAATCAGCCCCAGCATTTT CASSTTGRSNQPQHF
- - TRBJ2-5 TRBV6-1 TGTGCCAGCAGTATAACCGGGACTCAAGAGACCCAGTACTTC CASSITGTQETQYF
- TRBD2 TRBJ2-5 TRBV29-1 TGCAGCGTTGGGAATCGGGGGGAGGAGACCCAGTACTTC CSVGNRGEETQYF
- - TRBJ1-2 TRBV19 TGTGCCAGTAGTTTCACCGGGGGGGAGGTTCTTAACTATGGCTACACCTTC CASSFTGGEVLNYGYTF
- TRBD2 TRBJ2-3 TRBV9 TGTGCCAGCAGCGCGAGGGAGGGGTTAGCGCAGTATTTT CASSAREGLAQYF
- - TRBJ1-2 TRBV6-1 TGTGCCAGCACTGAACTACTCAGGGGACCGCACTATGGCTACACCTTC CASTELLRGPHYGYTF
- - TRBJ1-5 TRBV4-2 TGTGCCAGCAGCCAAGAGTTCCGGGATCCCAATCAGCCCCAGCATTTT CASSQEFRDPNQPQHF
few TRBD2 TRBJ2-3 TRBV28 TGTGCCAGCAGTTTGGGTAGCGGGAGCCGCACAGATACGCAGTATTTT CASSLGSGSRTDTQYF
- - TRBJ1-4 TRBV6-5 TGTGCCAGCAGTTACTCGTGGGGGCGGACTAATGAAAAACTGTTTTTT CASSYSWGRTNEKLFF
- TRBD1 TRBJ1-2 TRBV10-2 TGCGCCAGCACCGTAGGGACAGGGAGCTACACCTTC CASTVGTGSYTF
- - TRBJ2-2 TRBV29-1 TGCAGCGTTCCGACCGGTGCGGGGTTACCGACCGGGGAGCTGTTTTTT CSVPTGAGLPTGELFF
- - TRBJ2-1 TRBV5-4 TGTGCCAGCAGCAGGGGCAATGAGCAGTTCTTC CASSRGNEQFF
few TRBD2 TRBJ2-5 TRBV28 TGTGCCAGTGGAGACCCTAGCGGCCAAGAGACCCAGTACTTC CASGDPSGQETQYF
- - TRBJ2-7 TRBV19 TGTGCCAGTAATCAGGGGAACCCCTACGAGCAGTACTTC CASNQGNPYEQYF
- - TRBJ2-1 TRBV25-1 TGTGCCAGCAGTCCGCTCGAGGGATCTGAGCAGTTCTTC CASSPLEGSEQFF
- TRBD2 TRBJ2-7 TRBV2 TGTGCCAGCACGGCGGGAGGGTACGAGCAGTACTTC CASTAGGYEQYF
- TRBD2 TRBJ2-5 TRBV9 TGTGCCAGCAGCGCCACTAGCGGGGAAGAGACCCAGTACTTC CASSATSGEETQYF
- - TRBJ1-4 TRBV19 TGTGCCAGTAGTATAACAGGGAGAAATGAAAAACTGTTTTTT CASSITGRNEKLFF
- - TRBJ1-1 TRBV7-2 TGTGCCAGCAGCTTAAATTGGCCGAACACTGAAGCTTTCTTT CASSLNWPNTEAFF
few - TRBJ2-5 TRBV6-6 TGTGCCAGCAGTTACTCCGGGGTAGGGGAGACCCAGTACTTC CASSYSGVGETQYF
- TRBD2 TRBJ2-2 TRBV6-5 TGTGCCAGCAGCCCCCTAGCGGGAGTTACCGGGGAGCTGTTTTTT CASSPLAGVTGELFF
- - TRBJ2-3 TRBV6-1 TGTGCCAGCACGTTAGGCGGGGGCACAGATACGCAGTATTTT CASTLGGGTDTQYF
- - TRBJ2-7 TRBV14 TGTGCCAGCAGCCAAGATCTGGGACTCTACGAGCAGTACTTC CASSQDLGLYEQYF
- - TRBJ1-2 TRBV7-8 TGTGCCAGCAGCTTAGTTCCCAGGGCCAACTATGGCTACACCTTC CASSLVPRANYGYTF
- TRBD2 TRBJ2-1 TRBV5-4 TGTGCCAGCAGCTTGGAGTCTGGACTAGCGGGCAGTGCGCAGTTCTTC CASSLESGLAGSAQFF
- TRBD1 TRBJ2-2 TRBV2 TGTGCCAGCAGTGATCGGCCAGGGGGCGACACCGGGGAGCTGTTTTTT CASSDRPGGDTGELFF
- - TRBJ1-3 TRBV7-6 TGTGCCAGCAGCTTAGCTGGGGGCGACCTGAACACCATATATTTT CASSLAGGDLNTIYF
- TRBD2 TRBJ2-1 TRBV27 TGTGCCAGCAGTTTAGCGACTAGCGGGAGTCGGAATGAGCAGTTCTTC CASSLATSGSRNEQFF
few TRBD1 TRBJ2-5 TRBV2 TGTGCCAGCCGGGCCGGGACAGGGGGGGCGGAGACCCAGTACTTC CASRAGTGGAETQYF
- - TRBJ2-3 TRBV4-1 TGCGCCAGCAGCCCCGGAGATACGCAGTATTTT CASSPGDTQYF
- - TRBJ2-3 TRBV15 TGTGCCACCAGCAGCCCCAGGGTGGGCACAGATACGCAGTATTTT CATSSPRVGTDTQYF
- TRBD1 TRBJ2-1 TRBV18 TGTGCCAGCTCAAACCTCGGGACAGGAGACTACAATGAGCAGTTCTTC CASSNLGTGDYNEQFF